This TCR beta chain was sequenced during a study of vaccination effects on CD4 cells after COVID-19. Method: immunoSEQ multiplex PCR; TCRdb's copy keeps in-frame clones and lacks some. The sample yields approximately 60,000 clones, approximately 72% seen once. CD4+ T cells were isolated after around ten days of culture. Germline V gene data show CDR1 as SGHTA and CDR2 as FQGTGA. This CDR3 is 13 amino acids long. Unmatched junction bases numbered 7, after V lost 4 bases and J lost 10 bases. Turning to this clone: The target antigen is unknown.

V gene TRBV7-3 combines with J gene TRBJ2-1, with 7 bases aligning to TRBD1. The material sequenced was CD4+ T cells from PBMCs cultured without peptide, taken before COVID-19 vaccination. The sequence was collected from a human donor who had a prior SARS-CoV-2 infection. CDR3 sequence: CASSYYRGGEQFF. CDR3 DNA: TGTGCCAGCAGCTATTATCGAGGGGGCGAGCAGTTCTTC.